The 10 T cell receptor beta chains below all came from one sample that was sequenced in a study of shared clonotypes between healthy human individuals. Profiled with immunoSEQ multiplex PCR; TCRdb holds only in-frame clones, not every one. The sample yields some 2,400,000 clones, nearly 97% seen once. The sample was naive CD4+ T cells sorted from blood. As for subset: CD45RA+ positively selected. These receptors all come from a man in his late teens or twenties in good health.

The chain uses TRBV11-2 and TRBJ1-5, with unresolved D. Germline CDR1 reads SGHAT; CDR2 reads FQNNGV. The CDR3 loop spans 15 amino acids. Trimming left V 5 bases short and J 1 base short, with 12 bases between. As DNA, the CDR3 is TGTGCCAGCAGCCCTGCATGGCACAGCAATCAGCCCCAGCATTTT. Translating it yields CASSPAWHSNQPQHF.

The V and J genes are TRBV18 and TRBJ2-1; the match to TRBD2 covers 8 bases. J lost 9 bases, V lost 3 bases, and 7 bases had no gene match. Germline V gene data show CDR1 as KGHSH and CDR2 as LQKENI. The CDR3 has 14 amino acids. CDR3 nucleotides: TGTGCCAGCTCACCGACGGGACTAGTGGTTGAGCAGTTCTTC. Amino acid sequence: CASSPTGLVVEQFF.

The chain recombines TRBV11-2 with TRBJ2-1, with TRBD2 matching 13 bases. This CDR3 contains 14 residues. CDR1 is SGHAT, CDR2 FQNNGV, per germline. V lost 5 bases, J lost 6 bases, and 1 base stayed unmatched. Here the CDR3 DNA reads TGTGCCAGCAGCCGGACTAGCGGGGGCAATGAGCAGTTCTTC. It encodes CASSRTSGGNEQFF.

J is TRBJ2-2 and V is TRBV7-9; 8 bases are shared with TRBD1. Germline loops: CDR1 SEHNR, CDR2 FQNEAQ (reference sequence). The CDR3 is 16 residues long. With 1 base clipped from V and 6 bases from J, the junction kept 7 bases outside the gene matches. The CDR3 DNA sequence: TGTGCCAGCAGCTTAGACAGGGGGAACAGCGCCGGGGAGCTGTTTTTT. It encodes CASSLDRGNSAGELFF.

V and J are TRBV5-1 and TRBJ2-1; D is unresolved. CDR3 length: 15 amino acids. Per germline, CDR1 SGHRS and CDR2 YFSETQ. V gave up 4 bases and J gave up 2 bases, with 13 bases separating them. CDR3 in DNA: TGCGCCAGCAGCCCGCAGACCGGTGCCTACAATGAGCAGTTCTTC. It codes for CASSPQTGAYNEQFF.

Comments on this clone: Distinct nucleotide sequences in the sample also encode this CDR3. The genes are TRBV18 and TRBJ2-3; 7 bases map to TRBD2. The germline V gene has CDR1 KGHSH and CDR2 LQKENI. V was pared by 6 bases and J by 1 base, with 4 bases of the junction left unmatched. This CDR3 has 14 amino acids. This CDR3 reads CASSPGGGTDTQYF. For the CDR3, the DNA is TGTGCCAGCTCGCCTGGGGGGGGCACAGATACGCAGTATTTT.

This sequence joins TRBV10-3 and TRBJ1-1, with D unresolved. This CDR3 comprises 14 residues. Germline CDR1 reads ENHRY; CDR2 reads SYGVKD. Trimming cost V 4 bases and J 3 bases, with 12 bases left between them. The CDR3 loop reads CAISGERSDTEAFF. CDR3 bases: TGTGCCATCAGTGGGGAACGTTCGGACACTGAAGCTTTCTTT.

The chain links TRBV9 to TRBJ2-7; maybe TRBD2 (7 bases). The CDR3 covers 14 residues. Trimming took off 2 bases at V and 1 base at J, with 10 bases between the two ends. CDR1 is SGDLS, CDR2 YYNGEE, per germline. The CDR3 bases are TGTGCCAGCAGCGTCGCGGGGGCTTCCTACGAGCAGTACTTC. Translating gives CASSVAGASYEQYF.

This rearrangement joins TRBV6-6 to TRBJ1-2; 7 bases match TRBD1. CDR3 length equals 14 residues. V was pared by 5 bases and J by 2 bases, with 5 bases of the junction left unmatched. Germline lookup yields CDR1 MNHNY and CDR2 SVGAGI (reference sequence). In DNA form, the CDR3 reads TGTGCCAGCAGTCCAGGGGGGAGCAACTATGGCTACACCTTC. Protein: CASSPGGSNYGYTF.

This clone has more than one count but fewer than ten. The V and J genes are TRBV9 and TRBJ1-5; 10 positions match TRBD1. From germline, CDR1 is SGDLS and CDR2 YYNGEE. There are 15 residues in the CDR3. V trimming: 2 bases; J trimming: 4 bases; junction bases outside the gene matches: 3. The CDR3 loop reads CASSVGQGMNQPQHF. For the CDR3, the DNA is TGTGCCAGCAGCGTGGGACAGGGGATGAATCAGCCCCAGCATTTT.